The 28 T cell receptor beta chains listed next were all sequenced from one sample in a study of CD8 T cells in ankylosing spondylitis. Study results and caveats: Blood of patients with ankylosing spondylitis appeared to be characterized by a TCR beta motif of 8 or 9 highly homologous variants.

MiXCR, applied by TCRdb to the 5' RACE reads, yields one record per CDR3 protein. The repertoire holds fewer than 650,000 distinct CDR3 sequences, with roughly an eighth as singletons. The antigens of these receptors remain unknown. Sequenced: blood, either unsorted or a sorted T cell fraction (not recorded which). Receptors originate from a male donor with ankylosing spondylitis.

This clonotype turned up a few times. The V gene is TRBV7-8, the J gene TRBJ2-7; the D is unclear. The CDR3 runs 16 residues. V lost 1 base, J lost 5 bases, and 18 bases lay in between. Germline V lookup: CDR1 SGHVS, CDR2 FQNEAQ. The DNA of the CDR3 is TGTGCCAGCAGCTTAGGGTCCCGACTTACGTGGGACGAGCAGTACGTC. Protein sequence: CASSLGSRLTWDEQYV.

The rearrangement joins TRBV5-5 to TRBJ1-5; 7 nucleotides agree with TRBD1. CDR3 length: 14 residues. Trimming at V came to 5 bases and at J to 6 bases, leaving 8 bases not matched to a gene. CDR1 and CDR2 (germline): SGHKS, YYEKEE (reference sequence). The CDR3 spells CASRERQGGQPQHF. The DNA of the CDR3 is TGTGCCAGCAGAGAGAGACAGGGAGGTCAGCCCCAGCATTTT.

The CDR3 nucleotides read TGCGCCAGCAGCCTCAGGGGGCGAGGCGCGGGATTGGACACTGAAGCTTTCTTT. Amino acids: CASSLRGRGAGLDTEAFF. The chain combines TRBV5-1 with TRBJ1-1, with 8 bases aligning to TRBD1. The CDR3 contains 18 residues. From germline, CDR1 is SGHRS and CDR2 YFSETQ. Unmatched junction bases numbered 17, after V lost 4 bases and J lost 3 bases.

The table lists this clonotype with a few counts. The V gene is TRBV6-1, the J gene TRBJ2-2, with a tentative D call TRBD2 (6 bases). Per the germline V gene, CDR1 is MNHNS and CDR2 is SASEGT. V lost 7 bases and J lost 2, with 11 bases in between. The CDR3 extends over 14 amino acids. CDR3 region: CASIPSVNTGELFF. CDR3 DNA: TGTGCCAGCATCCCTAGCGTAAACACCGGGGAGCTGTTTTTT.

This chain connects TRBV5-1 to TRBJ2-5; possible D gene TRBD2, 6 bases. CDR1 and CDR2 from the germline V gene are SGHRS and YFSETQ. The V gene lost 4 bases and the J gene lost 2 bases, with 15 bases spanning the gap. The CDR3 is 15 residues long. The CDR3 here is CASSKGWEEQETQYF. The CDR3 nucleotides read TGCGCCAGCAGCAAAGGGTGGGAGGAGCAAGAGACCCAGTACTTC. The full variable domain, completed using reference TRBV5-1 and TRBJ2-5, is KAGVTQTPRYLIKTRGQQVTLSCSPISGHRSVSWYQQTPGQGLQFLFEYFSETQRNKGNFPGRFSGRQFSNSRSEMNVSTLELGDSALYLCASSKGWEEQETQYFGPGTRLLVL.

This chain connects TRBV12-3 or TRBV12-4 to TRBJ1-2; D is unclear. The CDR3 loop spans 12 amino acids. The V end lost 3 bases, the J end lost 8 bases, and 10 bases lay between the germline ends. The DNA for the CDR3 is TGTGCCAGCAGTTTCAGTGCAGGCGGCTACACCTTC. Protein product: CASSFSAGGYTF.

The chain is built from TRBV20-1 and TRBJ1-1; D uncertain. Germline V gene lookup returns CDR1 DFQATT and CDR2 SNEGSKA (reference sequence). This CDR3 spans 10 amino acids. V was pared by 3 bases and J by 8 bases, with 7 bases between. CDR3 bases: TGCAGTGCTAGCTTATTCGAAGCTTTCTTT. Amino acid sequence: CSASLFEAFF.

This clonotype was observed a handful of times. This sequence joins TRBV24-1 and TRBJ2-1, with a possible D match to TRBD1 (7 bases). The germline V gene has CDR1 KGHDR and CDR2 SFDVKD. V was pared by 7 bases and J by 5 bases, with 11 bases between. The CDR3 extends over 13 amino acids. CDR3 in DNA: TGTGCCACCAGCCCAGGGGGGAACAATGAGCAGTTCTTC. Protein sequence: CATSPGGNNEQFF.

This clonotype has at least ten counts. The chain links TRBV7-9 to TRBJ2-1, with TRBD2 identical over 11 bases. The length of the CDR3 is 16 residues. Germline lookup yields CDR1 SEHNR and CDR2 FQNEAQ (reference sequence). Losses at the gene ends were 5 bases for V and 4 bases for J; bases not matched to a gene: 7. The CDR3 region has the DNA TGTGCCAGCAGCCTATTTGGGACTAGCGGTTACAATGAGCAGTTCTTC. Protein sequence: CASSLFGTSGYNEQFF.

The genes are TRBV3-1 and TRBJ2-4; D is unresolved. V lost 1 base to trimming and J lost 8 bases, with 18 bases between them. The CDR3 consists of 16 residues. The germline V gene encodes CDR1 LGHDT and CDR2 YNNKEL (reference sequence). The CDR3 nucleotides are TGTGCCAGCAGCCAAGGAGTCGGCGGCCCCCGGGACATTCAGTACTTC. Translating gives CASSQGVGGPRDIQYF.

This clonotype was picked up a small number of times. V is TRBV15 and J is TRBJ1-5, with a weak D call TRBD1 (6 bases). The CDR3 has 14 residues. CDR1 is LNHNV, CDR2 YYDKDF, per germline (reference sequence). V gave up 6 bases and J gave up 9 bases, with 18 bases separating them. CDR3 DNA sequence: TGTGCCACCAGTAGTTCCTCGGGGGCCGGGCCCCAGCATTTT. Translation gives CATSSSSGAGPQHF.

There are many counts of this clonotype. The rearrangement links TRBV4-2 to TRBJ2-2, with 8 nucleotides matching TRBD2. The CDR3 covers 18 residues. Unmatched junction bases numbered 8, after V lost 0 bases and J lost 2 bases. Germline CDR1 LGHNA, CDR2 YNFKEQ. CDR3 sequence reads: CASSQDPSGGLNTGELFF. CDR3 nucleotides: TGTGCCAGCAGCCAAGATCCCTCGGGAGGGTTAAACACCGGGGAGCTGTTTTTT.

The V and J genes are TRBV3-1 and TRBJ1-5; perhaps TRBD1 as D (6 bases). Germline V lookup: CDR1 LGHDT, CDR2 YNNKEL (reference sequence). V shed 1 base and J shed 2 bases, with 9 bases lying between them. This CDR3 is built from 15 residues. CDR3 sequence: CASSQGAGGNQPQHF. The CDR3 DNA follows: TGTGCCAGCAGCCAAGGGGCAGGGGGCAATCAGCCCCAGCATTTT.

This clonotype was observed a few times. The chain links TRBV12-3 or TRBV12-4 to TRBJ2-1, with 9 bases fitting TRBD1. The CDR3 contains 16 residues. V gave up 6 bases and J gave up 0 bases; unmatched junction bases: 6. This chain's CDR3 is CASRNQGQGSYNEQFF. Here the CDR3 DNA reads TGTGCCAGCAGAAACCAGGGACAGGGCTCCTACAATGAGCAGTTCTTC.

This clonotype was counted once. The gene calls are TRBV7-2 and TRBJ1-4; D is uncertain. The germline V gene encodes CDR1 SGHTA and CDR2 FQGNSA. Trimming stripped 1 base from V and 8 bases from J, with 11 bases between. This CDR3 comprises 14 residues. The CDR3, as DNA: TGTGCCAGCAGCTTAGGACCTTTAGGAGAAAAACTGTTTTTT. This encodes CASSLGPLGEKLFF.

This clonotype was seen a few times. This chain links TRBV20-1 with TRBJ2-7; tentatively, D is TRBD1 or TRBD2 (5 bases each). The CDR3 runs 15 residues. With 6 bases removed from V and 3 bases from J, the gap between germline ends came to 21 bases. Germline-derived CDR1 and CDR2 are DFQATT and SNEGSKA (reference sequence). CDR3 region: CSARPSGTGNYEQYF. The CDR3, as DNA: TGCAGTGCAAGACCGTCCGGGACGGGCAACTACGAGCAGTACTTC.

This clonotype showed up just a few times. The V and J genes are TRBV7-8 and TRBJ2-5, with TRBD2 matching 12 bases. The junction had 8 bases not matched to a gene; V was cut back by 3 bases and J by 3 bases. Germline V CDR1 and CDR2: SGHVS, FQNEAQ. This CDR3 contains 17 residues. The chain's CDR3 is CASSFPTASGREETQYF. The CDR3 DNA sequence: TGTGCCAGCAGCTTCCCGACGGCTAGCGGGAGGGAAGAGACCCAGTACTTC.

V and J are TRBV13 and TRBJ2-4, with no clear D. The CDR3 has 15 amino acids. Trimming removed 3 bases from V and 0 bases from J, with 9 bases in between. CDR1 is PRHDT, CDR2 FYEKMQ, per germline (reference sequence). In DNA, the CDR3 is TGTGCCAGCAGCTTTACTCTGCTAGCCAAAAACATTCAGTACTTC. Amino acids: CASSFTLLAKNIQYF.

This chain joins TRBV5-6 and TRBJ2-3; 11 bases align to TRBD2. Germline V CDR1 and CDR2: SGHDT, YYEEEE. Trimming at V came to 3 bases and at J to 2 bases, leaving 5 bases not matched to a gene. CDR3 length equals 16 residues. The CDR3, as DNA: TGTGCCAGCAGCTGGGGGACTAGCGGAGACACAGATACGCAGTATTTT. Protein sequence: CASSWGTSGDTDTQYF.

The chain links TRBV6-6 to TRBJ1-1; D perhaps matches TRBD1 (5 bases). The length of the CDR3 is 12 residues. V lost 2 bases, J lost 8 bases, and 9 bases lay in between. Germline assignment: CDR1 MNHNY and CDR2 SVGAGI (reference sequence). The CDR3 loop reads CASSYQGLEAFF. The CDR3, as DNA: TGTGCCAGCAGTTACCAGGGCTTAGAAGCTTTCTTT.

This clonotype showed up many times. The chain couples TRBV18 to TRBJ2-5; 7 bases align to TRBD1. The germline CDR1 and CDR2 sequences are KGHSH and LQKENI. The CDR3 has 14 amino acids. With 8 bases clipped from V and 1 base from J, the junction kept 7 bases outside the gene matches. CDR3 loop: CASSPRDSQETQYF. The CDR3, as DNA: TGTGCCAGCAGTCCACGGGACAGCCAAGAGACCCAGTACTTC.

This chain uses TRBV10-3 with TRBJ2-7; D is perhaps TRBD2 (5 bases). CDR1 and CDR2 from the germline V gene are ENHRY and SYGVKD. V was pared by 5 bases and J by 1 base, with 15 bases between. The CDR3 runs to 15 residues. The CDR3 region is CAISSGLADSYEQYV. CDR3 sequence (DNA): TGTGCCATCAGTTCTGGACTTGCAGATTCCTACGAGCAGTACGTC.

The table lists this clonotype with a few counts. J is TRBJ2-1 and V is TRBV6-1, with 9 bases matching TRBD1. Per germline, CDR1 MNHNS and CDR2 SASEGT. The CDR3 length is 17 residues. Germline trimming cut 7 bases from V and 2 bases from J; bases unmatched to any gene: 12. The CDR3 is CASNRDRASPTYNEQFF. In DNA form, the CDR3 reads TGTGCCAGCAACCGGGACAGGGCATCACCCACCTACAATGAGCAGTTCTTC.

The sample holds a few counts of this clonotype. This rearrangement joins TRBV9 to TRBJ2-5, with 7 bases that match TRBD1. V trimming: 3 bases; J trimming: 1 base; junction bases outside the gene matches: 9. The germline V gene has CDR1 SGDLS and CDR2 YYNGEE. The CDR3 is made up of 16 amino acids. The CDR3 here is CASSGDTGALQETQYF. The CDR3 DNA sequence: TGTGCCAGCAGCGGTGATACAGGGGCTCTCCAAGAGACCCAGTACTTC.

This clonotype was picked up one time. This chain's CDR3 is CASSSLGGDYEQYV. In DNA, the CDR3 is TGTGCCAGCAGTTCCCTTGGCGGAGACTACGAGCAGTACGTC. The chain joins TRBV6-5 to TRBJ2-7; D not certain. The germline CDR1 and CDR2 sequences are MNHEY and SVGAGI. V dropped 4 bases and J dropped 3 bases, with 13 bases sitting between them. The CDR3 runs 14 residues.

This clonotype showed up many times. The J gene is TRBJ1-1, the V gene TRBV6-6; D gene uncertain. There are 13 residues in the CDR3. V gave up 10 bases and J gave up 0 bases, with 12 bases separating them. Germline CDR1 and CDR2: MNHNY and SVGAGI (reference sequence). The CDR3 DNA reads as TGTGCCACCGAAAGTGGGATGAACACTGAAGCTTTCTTT. It translates to CATESGMNTEAFF.

The V gene is TRBV30, the J gene TRBJ2-2; D uncertain. The CDR3 is made up of 16 amino acids. V was pared by 1 base and J by 0 bases, with 12 bases between. Germline CDR1 reads GTSNPN; CDR2 reads SVGIG (reference sequence). In DNA, the CDR3 is TGTGCCTGGAGTGACCCCAGGCAGGCGAACACCGGGGAGCTGTTTTTT. Its protein product is CAWSDPRQANTGELFF.

The table lists this clonotype with many counts. The chain couples TRBV10-3 to TRBJ2-5, with D hard to call. Trimming shortened V by 4 bases and J by 1 base, and 10 bases separated the two germline ends. The CDR3 sequence is 14 residues long. Germline V gene data show CDR1 as ENHRY and CDR2 as SYGVKD. The CDR3 region is CAISALASQETQYF. Written as DNA, the CDR3 is TGTGCCATCAGTGCGTTGGCCAGCCAAGAGACCCAGTACTTC.